The clone carrying this TCR beta chain was recorded a few times. The antigen is undetermined. Naive CD4+ cells had CD25+ Tregs removed. The CDR3 has 13 amino acids. V was clipped by 6 bases and J by 7 bases, with 15 bases between them. The TRBV12-4/TRBJ1-2 clonotypes were amplified using barcode primers with ligated adaptors. TCRdb redid the calling of the multiplex PCR reads with MiXCR, one entry per CDR3 protein. Here the sample spans more than 750 distinct CDR3 sequences, 5.5% to 7% being singletons. Whole-study findings and limits: Tumor memory CD4+ T cell TCR gene usage clustered with blood and lymph node memory CD4+ cells and lymph node naive CD4+ cells.

V usage is TRBV12-3 or TRBV12-4 and J usage is TRBJ1-2; D unresolved. Sequenced: tumor-infiltrating naive CD4+ T cells sorted from the breast tumor. Subset described: naive CD4+ T cells, CD4+CD45RA+CD25-. This clonotype was obtained from a female donor with breast cancer. CDR3 sequence: CASSLSQVAGYTF. The CDR3, as DNA: TGTGCCAGCAGCTTATCCCAGGTAGCTGGCTACACCTTC.